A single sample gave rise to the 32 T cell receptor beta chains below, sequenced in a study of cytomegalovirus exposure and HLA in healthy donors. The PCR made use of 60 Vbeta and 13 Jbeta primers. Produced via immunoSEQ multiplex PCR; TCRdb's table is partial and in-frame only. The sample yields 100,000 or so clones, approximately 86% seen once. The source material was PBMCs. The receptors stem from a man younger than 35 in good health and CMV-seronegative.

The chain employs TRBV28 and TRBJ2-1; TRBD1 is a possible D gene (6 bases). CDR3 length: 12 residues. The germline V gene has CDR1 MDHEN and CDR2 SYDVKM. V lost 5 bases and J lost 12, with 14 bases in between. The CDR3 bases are TGTGCCAGCAGTCCTGGGACATTCGGGCAGTTCTTC. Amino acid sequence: CASSPGTFGQFF.

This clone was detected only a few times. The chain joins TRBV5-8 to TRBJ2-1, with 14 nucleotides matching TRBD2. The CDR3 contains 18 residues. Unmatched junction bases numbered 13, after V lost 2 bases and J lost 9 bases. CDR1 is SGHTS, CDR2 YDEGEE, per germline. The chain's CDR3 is CASSFGTEGLAGASEQFF. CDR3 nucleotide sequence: TGTGCCAGCAGCTTTGGGACAGAGGGACTAGCGGGAGCTAGTGAGCAGTTCTTC. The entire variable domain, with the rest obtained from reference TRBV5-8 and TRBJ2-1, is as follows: EAGVTQSPTHLIKTRGQQATLRCSPISGHTSVYWYQQALGLGLQFLLWYDEGEERNRGNFPPRFSGRQFPNYSSELNVNALELEDSALYLCASSFGTEGLAGASEQFFGPGTRLTVL.

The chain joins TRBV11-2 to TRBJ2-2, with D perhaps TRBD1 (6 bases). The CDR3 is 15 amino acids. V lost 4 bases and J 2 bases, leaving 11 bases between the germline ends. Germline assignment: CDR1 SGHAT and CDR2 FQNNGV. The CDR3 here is CASSYTGTNTGELFF. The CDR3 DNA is TGTGCCAGCAGCTACACAGGGACCAACACCGGGGAGCTGTTTTTT.

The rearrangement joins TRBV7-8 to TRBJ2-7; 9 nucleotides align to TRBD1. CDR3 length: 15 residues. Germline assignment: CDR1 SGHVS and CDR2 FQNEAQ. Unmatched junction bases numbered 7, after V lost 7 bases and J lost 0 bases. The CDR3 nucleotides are TGTGCCAGCACCCCCACAGGGGGCTACTCCTACGAGCAGTACTTC. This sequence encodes CASTPTGGYSYEQYF.

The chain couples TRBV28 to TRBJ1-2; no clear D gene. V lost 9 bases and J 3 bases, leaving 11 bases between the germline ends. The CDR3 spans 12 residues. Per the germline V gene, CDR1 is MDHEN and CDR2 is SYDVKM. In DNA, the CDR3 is TGTGCCAGTACGAGAGTAGACTATGGCTACACCTTC. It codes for CASTRVDYGYTF.

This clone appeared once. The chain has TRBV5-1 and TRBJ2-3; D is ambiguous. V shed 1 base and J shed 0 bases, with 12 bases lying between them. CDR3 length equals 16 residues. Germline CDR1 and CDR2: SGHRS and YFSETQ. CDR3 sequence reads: CASSLTTSVSTDTQYF. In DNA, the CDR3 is TGCGCCAGCAGCTTGACGACAAGTGTTAGCACAGATACGCAGTATTTT.

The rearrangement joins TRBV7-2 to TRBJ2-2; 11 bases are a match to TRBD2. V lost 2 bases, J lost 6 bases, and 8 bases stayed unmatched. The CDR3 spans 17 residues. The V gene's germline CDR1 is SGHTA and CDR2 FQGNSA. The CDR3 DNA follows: TGTGCCAGCAGCTTAAGGTCGCGACTAGCGGGACCCGGGGAGCTGTTTTTT. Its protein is CASSLRSRLAGPGELFF.

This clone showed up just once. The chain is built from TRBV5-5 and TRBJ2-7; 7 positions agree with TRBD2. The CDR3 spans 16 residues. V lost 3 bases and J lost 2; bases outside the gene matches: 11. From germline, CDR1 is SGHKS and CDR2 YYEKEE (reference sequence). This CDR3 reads CASSSNSWEGTYEQYF. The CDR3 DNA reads TGTGCCAGCAGCTCTAACAGCTGGGAGGGGACCTACGAGCAGTACTTC.

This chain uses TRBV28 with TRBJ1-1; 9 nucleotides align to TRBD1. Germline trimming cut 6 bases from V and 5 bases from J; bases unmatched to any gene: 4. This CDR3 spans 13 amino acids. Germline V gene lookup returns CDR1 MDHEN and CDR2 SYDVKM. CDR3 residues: CASSTTGGTEAFF. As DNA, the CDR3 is TGTGCCAGCAGCACGACAGGGGGAACTGAAGCTTTCTTT.

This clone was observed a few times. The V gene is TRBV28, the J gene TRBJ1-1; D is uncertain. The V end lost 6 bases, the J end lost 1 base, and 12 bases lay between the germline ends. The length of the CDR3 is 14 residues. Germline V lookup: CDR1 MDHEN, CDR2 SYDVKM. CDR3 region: CASSNTRRNTEAFF. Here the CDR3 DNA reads TGTGCCAGCAGCAACACCCGCAGGAACACTGAAGCTTTCTTT.

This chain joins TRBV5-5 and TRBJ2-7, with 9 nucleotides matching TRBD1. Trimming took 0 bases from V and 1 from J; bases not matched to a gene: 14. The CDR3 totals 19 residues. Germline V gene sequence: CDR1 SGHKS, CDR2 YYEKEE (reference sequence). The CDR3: CASSLATGTGPGTSYEQYF. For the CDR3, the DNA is TGTGCCAGCAGCTTGGCCACCGGGACAGGGCCCGGTACTTCCTACGAGCAGTACTTC.

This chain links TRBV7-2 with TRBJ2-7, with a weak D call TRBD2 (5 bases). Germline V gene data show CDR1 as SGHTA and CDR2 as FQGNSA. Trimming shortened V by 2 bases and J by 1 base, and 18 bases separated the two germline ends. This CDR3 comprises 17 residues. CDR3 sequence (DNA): TGTGCCAGCAGCTTATTTCTCTCCCTAGCCACATCCTACGAGCAGTACTTC. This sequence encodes CASSLFLSLATSYEQYF.

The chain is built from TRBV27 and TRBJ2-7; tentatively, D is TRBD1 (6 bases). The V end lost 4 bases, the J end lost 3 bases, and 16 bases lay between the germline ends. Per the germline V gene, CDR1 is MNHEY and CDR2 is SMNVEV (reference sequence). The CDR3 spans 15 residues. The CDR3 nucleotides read TGTGCCAGCAGTTGGGCACGGGACACCTACTACGAGCAGTACTTC. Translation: CASSWARDTYYEQYF.

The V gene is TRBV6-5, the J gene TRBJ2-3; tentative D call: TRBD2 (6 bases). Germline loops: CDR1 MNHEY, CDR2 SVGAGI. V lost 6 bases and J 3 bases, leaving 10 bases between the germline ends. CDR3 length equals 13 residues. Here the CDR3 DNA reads TGTGCCAGCAGGCCAGGGACTACAGATACGCAGTATTTT. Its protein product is CASRPGTTDTQYF.

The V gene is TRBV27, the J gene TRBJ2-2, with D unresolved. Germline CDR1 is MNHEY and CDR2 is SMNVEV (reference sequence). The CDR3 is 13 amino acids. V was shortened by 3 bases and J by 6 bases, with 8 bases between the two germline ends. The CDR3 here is CASSFSQSGELFF. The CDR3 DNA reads TGTGCCAGCAGTTTCTCCCAGTCCGGGGAGCTGTTTTTT.

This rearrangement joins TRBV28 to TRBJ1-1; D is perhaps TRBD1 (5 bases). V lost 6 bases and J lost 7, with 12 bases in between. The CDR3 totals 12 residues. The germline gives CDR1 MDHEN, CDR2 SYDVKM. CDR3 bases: TGTGCCAGCAGGGAGGGACGGAATGAAGCTTTCTTT. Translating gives CASREGRNEAFF.

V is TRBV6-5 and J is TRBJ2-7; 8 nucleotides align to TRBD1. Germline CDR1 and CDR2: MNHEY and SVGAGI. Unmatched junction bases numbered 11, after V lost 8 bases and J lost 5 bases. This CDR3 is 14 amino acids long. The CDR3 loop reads CASSTGRGLHEQYF. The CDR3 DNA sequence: TGTGCCAGCTCAACGGGCAGGGGGCTCCACGAGCAGTACTTC.

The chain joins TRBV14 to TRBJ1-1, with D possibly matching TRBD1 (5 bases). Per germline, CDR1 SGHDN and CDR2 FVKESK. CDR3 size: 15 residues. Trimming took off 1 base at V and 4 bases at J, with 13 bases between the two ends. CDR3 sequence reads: CASSQAGALGTEAFF. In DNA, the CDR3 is TGTGCCAGCAGCCAAGCTGGGGCGCTGGGCACTGAAGCTTTCTTT.

The CDR3 nucleotides are TGTGCCAGCATCCCGGACGGGGAGGGGACCGGGGAGCTGTTTTTT. It specifies CASIPDGEGTGELFF. The chain employs TRBV21-1 and TRBJ2-2; TRBD2 is taken as the D call from the table, unchecked against the DNA. TRBV21-1 is a known pseudogene. This CDR3 region has 15 residues.

The chain's CDR3 is CASSPLAGGYNEQFF. The CDR3 DNA follows: TGTGCCAGCTCACCACTAGCGGGAGGGTACAATGAGCAGTTCTTC. V usage is TRBV18 and J usage is TRBJ2-1; 11 bases match TRBD2. The CDR3 runs 15 residues. CDR1 and CDR2 (germline): KGHSH, LQKENI. V lost 1 base to trimming and J lost 4 bases; unmatched junction nucleotides: 0.

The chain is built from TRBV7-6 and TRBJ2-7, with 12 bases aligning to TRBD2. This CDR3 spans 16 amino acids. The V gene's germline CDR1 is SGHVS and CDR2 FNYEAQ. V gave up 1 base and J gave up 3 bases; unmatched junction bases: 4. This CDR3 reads CASSLDRTSGIYEQYF. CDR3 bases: TGTGCCAGCAGCTTAGACCGGACTAGCGGGATCTACGAGCAGTACTTC.

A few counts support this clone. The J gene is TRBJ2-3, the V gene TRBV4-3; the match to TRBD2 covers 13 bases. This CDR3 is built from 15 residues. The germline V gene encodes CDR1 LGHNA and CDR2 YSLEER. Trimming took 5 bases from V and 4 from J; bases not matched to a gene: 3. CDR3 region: CASSWTSGRSDTQYF. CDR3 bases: TGCGCCAGCAGCTGGACTAGCGGGAGATCAGATACGCAGTATTTT.

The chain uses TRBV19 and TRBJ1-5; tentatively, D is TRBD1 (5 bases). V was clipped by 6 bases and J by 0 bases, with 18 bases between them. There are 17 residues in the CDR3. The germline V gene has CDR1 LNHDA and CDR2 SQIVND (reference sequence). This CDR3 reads CASRQVGRQDSNQPQHF. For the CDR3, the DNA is TGTGCCAGTAGACAGGTCGGGCGACAAGATAGCAATCAGCCCCAGCATTTT.

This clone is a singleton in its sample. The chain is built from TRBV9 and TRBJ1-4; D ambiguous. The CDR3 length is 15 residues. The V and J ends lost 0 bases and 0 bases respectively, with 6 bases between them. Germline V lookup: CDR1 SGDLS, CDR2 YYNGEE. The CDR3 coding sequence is TGTGCCAGCAGCGTAGGAACACCAACTAATGAAAAACTGTTTTTT. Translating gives CASSVGTPTNEKLFF.

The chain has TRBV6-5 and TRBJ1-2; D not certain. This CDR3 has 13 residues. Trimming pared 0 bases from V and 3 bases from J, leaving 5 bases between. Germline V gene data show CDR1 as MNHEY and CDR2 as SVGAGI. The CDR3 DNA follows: TGTGCCAGCAGTTACTCGCCGGACTATGGCTACACCTTC. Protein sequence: CASSYSPDYGYTF.

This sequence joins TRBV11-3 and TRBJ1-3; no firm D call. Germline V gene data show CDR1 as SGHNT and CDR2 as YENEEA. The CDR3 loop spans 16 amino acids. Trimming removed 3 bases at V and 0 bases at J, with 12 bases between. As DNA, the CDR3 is TGTGCCAGCAGCTTCGCGGGAGCTAGCTCTGGAAACACCATATATTTT. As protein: CASSFAGASSGNTIYF. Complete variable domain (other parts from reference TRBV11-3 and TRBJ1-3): EAGVVQSPRYKIIEKKQPVAFWCNPISGHNTLYWYLQNLGQGPELLIRYENEEAVDDSQLPKDRFSAERLKGVDSTLKIQPAELGDSAVYLCASSFAGASSGNTIYFGEGSWLTVV.

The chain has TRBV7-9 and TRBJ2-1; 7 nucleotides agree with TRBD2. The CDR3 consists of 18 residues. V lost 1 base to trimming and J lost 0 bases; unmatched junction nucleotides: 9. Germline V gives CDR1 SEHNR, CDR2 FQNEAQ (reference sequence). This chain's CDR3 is CASSLVFGAGSSYNEQFF. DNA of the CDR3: TGTGCCAGCAGCTTAGTGTTCGGAGCGGGAAGCTCCTACAATGAGCAGTTCTTC.

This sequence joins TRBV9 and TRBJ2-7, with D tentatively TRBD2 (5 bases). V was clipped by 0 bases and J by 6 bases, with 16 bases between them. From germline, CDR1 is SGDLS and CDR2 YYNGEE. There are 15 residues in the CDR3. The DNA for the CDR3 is TGTGCCAGCAGCGTAGACGGGATTGGTCGGTTCGAGCAGTACTTC. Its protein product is CASSVDGIGRFEQYF.

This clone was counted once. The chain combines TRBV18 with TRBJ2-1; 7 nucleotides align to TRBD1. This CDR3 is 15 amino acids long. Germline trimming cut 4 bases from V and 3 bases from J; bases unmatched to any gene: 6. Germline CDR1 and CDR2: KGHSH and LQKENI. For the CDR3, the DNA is TGTGCCAGCTCACTATCCGGGACAGTCTACAATGAGCAGTTCTTC. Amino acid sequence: CASSLSGTVYNEQFF.

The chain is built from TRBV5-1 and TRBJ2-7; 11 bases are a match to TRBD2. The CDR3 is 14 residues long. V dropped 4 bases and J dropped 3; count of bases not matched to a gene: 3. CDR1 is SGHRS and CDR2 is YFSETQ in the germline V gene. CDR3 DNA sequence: TGCGCCAGCAGCACAGGGACTAGCGGCTACGAGCAGTACTTC. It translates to CASSTGTSGYEQYF.

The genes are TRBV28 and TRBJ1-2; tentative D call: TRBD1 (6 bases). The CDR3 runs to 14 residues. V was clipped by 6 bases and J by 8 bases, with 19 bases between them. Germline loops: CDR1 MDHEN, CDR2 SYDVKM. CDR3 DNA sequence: TGTGCCAGCAGACCCCAGGGGTCCCCTGGGGGCTACACCTTC. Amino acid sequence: CASRPQGSPGGYTF.

The CDR3 region has the DNA TGTGCCAGCAGTGAGTCAACTTTCTATGGCTACACCTTC. It specifies CASSESTFYGYTF. The chain joins TRBV6-5 to TRBJ1-2; D gene ambiguous. This CDR3 comprises 13 residues. V lost 5 bases, J lost 4 bases, and 11 bases lay in between. The germline CDR1 and CDR2 sequences are MNHEY and SVGAGI.